The subject of this entry is one TCR beta chain. Its matching antigen is unknown. A read error is possible here, since a much larger clone lies one base away. CDR1 DFQATT and CDR2 SNEGSKA come from the germline V gene (reference sequence). Trimming shortened V by 6 bases and J by 7 bases, and 22 bases separated the two germline ends. The CDR3 contains 14 residues. The sample belongs to a study of blood T cells in healthy people across ages. Regarding the study as a whole: Investigators treated diversity estimates from one million T cells as underestimates.

Combining a sample-barcoded 5' primer with a J-beta primer mix, a second PCR ran for about 7 to 11 cycles. TCRdb reprocessed the 5' RACE reads with MiXCR, giving one entry per CDR3 protein. The sample records about 930,000 distinct CDR3 sequences, 25% to 30% being singletons. Separately, the same data were catalogued under a study of T cells of mothers and their children.

This clonotype was obtained from a middle-aged woman in good health. The V gene is TRBV20-1, the J gene TRBJ2-7; D uncertain. The sample taken for sequencing was blood. The CDR3 DNA is TGCAGTGCCCCAAGGGCTACCCGAAAAGGAGAGCAGTACTTC. Its translation is CSAPRATRKGEQYF.